This is a list of T cell receptor beta chains from one sample in a study of shared clonotypes between healthy human individuals. Generated by immunoSEQ multiplex PCR, the TCRdb table keeps only in-frame clones and is missing some. The table lists 2.5 million or so clones, more than 90% of them singletons, with over 0.12% in the top ten. The sequenced sample was naive CD4+ T cells sorted from blood. The origin of the receptors is a man younger than 35 in good health. Each CDR3 is given with its conserved first and last residue. D genes are given only for firm matches.

cdr3_aa cdr3_nt j_call v_call d_call
CASSQTGTGGEKLFF TGTGCCAGCAGCCAAACCGGGACAGGGGGGGAAAAACTGTTTTTT TRBJ1-4 TRBV5-4 TRBD1
CASSQDRSGGTDTQYF TGCGCCAGCAGCCAAGATCGTAGCGGGGGAACAGATACGCAGTATTTT TRBJ2-3 TRBV4-3 TRBD2
CAISESTAGDTQYF TGTGCCATCAGTGAGTCGACTGCGGGAGATACGCAGTATTTT TRBJ2-3 TRBV10-3 .
CASAPDRSYNEQFF TGTGCCAGCGCCCCCGACCGCTCCTACAATGAGCAGTTCTTC TRBJ2-1 TRBV2 .
CASSPGQGAQPQHF TGTGCCAGCAGCCCGGGACAGGGGGCCCAGCCCCAGCATTTT TRBJ1-5 TRBV6-1 TRBD1
CASSFSSSGANVLTF TGCGCCAGCAGCTTTTCCAGTTCTGGGGCCAACGTCCTGACTTTC TRBJ2-6 TRBV5-1 .
CATSGLNSPLHF TGTGCCACCTCAGGGTTAAATTCACCCCTCCACTTT TRBJ1-6 TRBV2 .
CASLSGGNPQETQYF TGCGCCAGCCTTAGCGGGGGGAACCCCCAAGAGACCCAGTACTTC TRBJ2-5 TRBV5-1 TRBD2
CASSRDPRETQYF TGTGCCAGCAGCAGGGACCCCCGGGAGACCCAGTACTTC TRBJ2-5 TRBV5-4 .
CAWSGGRETSPLHF TGTGCCTGGAGCGGGGGGAGGGAGACTTCACCCCTCCACTTT TRBJ1-6 TRBV30 .
CASSIGTGTGEPNQPQHF TGTGCCAGTAGTATAGGCACCGGGACAGGGGAGCCCAATCAGCCCCAGCATTTT TRBJ1-5 TRBV19 TRBD1
CASSYSLAGTSSQYF TGTGCCAGCAGTTACTCACTAGCGGGGACATCGTCCCAGTACTTC TRBJ2-5 TRBV6-6 TRBD2
CASSTTGGRSPLHF TGTGCCAGCAGTACCACAGGGGGTCGGTCACCCCTCCACTTT TRBJ1-6 TRBV27 TRBD1
CAISESGGAETQYF TGTGCCATCAGTGAGTCGGGGGGCGCCGAGACCCAGTACTTC TRBJ2-5 TRBV10-3 .
CASSVASSYTDTQYF TGTGCCAGCAGCGTGGCTAGTAGCTACACAGATACGCAGTATTTT TRBJ2-3 TRBV9 .